This is a list of T cell receptor beta chains from one sample in a study of T cell responses to AZD1222 COVID-19 vaccine. Repertoires were generated with immunoSEQ multiplex PCR, while TCRdb's copy carries only in-frame clones and drops some. The sample lists 55,000 to 60,000 clones; approximately 89% were seen once. The sequenced sample was peripheral blood, obtained on day 0 of MenACWY control vaccination. These receptors originate from an adult in good health. The CDR3 runs from the conserved cysteine through the conserved F or W. The D gene is left open where the match is weak. Clone size, where shown, is once, few, many, or a class for clones that have expanded.

j_call v_call clone_size d_call cdr3_nt cdr3_aa
TRBJ1-1 TRBV6-2/TRBV6-3 . . TGTGCCAGCAGTTCAGTGAACACTGAAGCTTTCTTT CASSSVNTEAFF
TRBJ2-2 TRBV11-2 . . TGTGCCAGCAGCGGGCGGAGGGCCGGCACCGGGGAGCTGTTTTTT CASSGRRAGTGELFF
TRBJ2-6 TRBV5-1 . TRBD2 TGCGCCAGCAGCTTAGGGACTAGCGGAGTCCCTTTCCGGGCCAACGTCCTGACTTTC CASSLGTSGVPFRANVLTF
TRBJ2-3 TRBV7-8 . . TGTGCCAGCAGCTTAGTAGGGGGGGAGGGACTGACAGATACGCAGTATTTT CASSLVGGEGLTDTQYF
TRBJ1-6 TRBV28 . . TGTGCCAGCAGGGACAGTCCACCCCTCCACTTT CASRDSPPLHF
TRBJ2-3 TRBV27 . . TGTGCCAGCAGTAATTCTAGGCGCACAGATACGCAGTATTTT CASSNSRRTDTQYF
TRBJ1-4 TRBV4-3 . . TGCGCCAGCAGCGATTTGGGAACGATTAATGAAAAACTGTTTTTT CASSDLGTINEKLFF
TRBJ2-7 TRBV12-5 . TRBD2 TGTGCTAGTGGAACAAGGACTAGCGGGAGTGCCGAGCAGTACTTC CASGTRTSGSAEQYF
TRBJ2-1 TRBV6-6 . . TGTGCCAGCAGCGAAGGGGTGGGGGTAAAAGATGAGCAGTTCTTC CASSEGVGVKDEQFF
TRBJ2-2 TRBV9 . TRBD1 TGTGCCAGCAGCACGGTCCGGGACAGGCCGAACACCGGGGAGCTGTTTTTT CASSTVRDRPNTGELFF
TRBJ2-3 TRBV14 . . TGTGCCAGCAGCGAGGGATTCTCTGGCACAGATACGCAGTATTTT CASSEGFSGTDTQYF
TRBJ2-1 TRBV23-1 . TRBD2 TGCGCCAGCAGTCAATCGACCCGGGAGGGCCGTATAAGGGTACCTTATGGTGAGCAGTTCTTC CASSQSTREGRIRVPYGEQFF
TRBJ1-1 TRBV7-9 once . TGTGCCAGCAGCCGCGCAGGGGACACTGAAGCTTTCTTT CASSRAGDTEAFF
TRBJ2-3 TRBV19 . TRBD2 TGTGCCAGTAGTATCCTTAGCGGGCTGGATACGCAGTATTTT CASSILSGLDTQYF
TRBJ2-2 TRBV28 once . TGTGCCAGCAGTACCCCAACAGGATACACCGGGGAGCTGTTTTTT CASSTPTGYTGELFF
TRBJ1-2 TRBV5-4 . . TGTGCCAGCAGCTTCCAGGGGTTTAACTATGGCTACACCTTC CASSFQGFNYGYTF
TRBJ2-7 TRBV4-2 . TRBD1 TGTGCCAGCAGCCAGGGACAGGGGGCTTCCTACGAGCAGTACTTC CASSQGQGASYEQYF
TRBJ2-2 TRBV11-2 . TRBD2 TGTGCCAGCAGCTTAGAAGGCGGGAGCGGGACCGGGGAGCTGTTTTTT CASSLEGGSGTGELFF
TRBJ2-7 TRBV5-5 . . TGTGCCAGCAGCTTGGACGGTGGGAGCTCCTACGAGCAGTACTTC CASSLDGGSSYEQYF
TRBJ2-5 TRBV2 . . TGTGCCAGCAGTTTACAGCGAACGAAACAAGAGACCCAGTACTTC CASSLQRTKQETQYF
TRBJ2-7 TRBV5-1 . . TGCGCCAGCAGCCGGGAAGGGGACCCACTTTACGAGCAGTACTTC CASSREGDPLYEQYF
TRBJ2-2 TRBV3-1/TRBV3-2 . TRBD1 TGTGCCAGCAGCCAAGGTGGGACAGGGAGAACCGGGGAGCTGTTTTTT CASSQGGTGRTGELFF
TRBJ1-1 TRBV19 . . TGTGCCAGTACCCACAGGAACACTGAAGCTTTCTTT CASTHRNTEAFF
TRBJ2-1 TRBV28 . . TGTGCCAGCAGTAATATTTACAATGAGCAGTTCTTC CASSNIYNEQFF
TRBJ2-5 TRBV4-3 . . TGCGCCAGCAGCCAAGATCCTCCGGCCAGCGGGTCCCAGGGGCCCCAGTACTTC CASSQDPPASGSQGPQYF
TRBJ1-1 TRBV18 . . TGTGCCAGCTCACCCCGAGGTTTGAACACTGAAGCTTTCTTT CASSPRGLNTEAFF
TRBJ1-1 TRBV14 few . TGTGCCAGCAGCCAAGGCCTCAGGCCGGGAATGAACACTGAAGCTTTCTTT CASSQGLRPGMNTEAFF
TRBJ1-1 TRBV6-5 . . TGTGCCAGCACCTGGAGGGTGGGGGGGAACACTGAAGCTTTCTTT CASTWRVGGNTEAFF
TRBJ2-1 TRBV12-3/TRBV12-4 few . TGTGCCAGCAGTAGCCGCACCTCGGGGGAGCAGTTCTTC CASSSRTSGEQFF
TRBJ1-2 TRBV5-4 . TRBD1 TGTGCCAGCAGCGGACGACAGGGGGTTCGTGATGGCAACACCTTC CASSGRQGVRDGNTF
TRBJ2-7 TRBV6-6 . . TGTGCCAGCAGTTACGTAGCCTACGAGCAGTACTTC CASSYVAYEQYF
TRBJ1-1 TRBV6-5 . . TGTGCCAGCAGTTACTCGAGGGGAGAAGCTTTCTTT CASSYSRGEAFF
TRBJ2-1 TRBV6-5 once . TGTGCCAGCAGTTACCATAATATCTACAATGAGCAGTTCTTC CASSYHNIYNEQFF
TRBJ2-3 TRBV19 . TRBD2 TGTGCCAGTAGTAGAGGGGGGGTACTAGCGGGAGGTATAGATACGCAGTATTTT CASSRGGVLAGGIDTQYF
TRBJ2-7 TRBV19 . TRBD2 TGTGCCAGTACCGTGGTAGCGGGAGGCGAGCAGTACTTC CASTVVAGGEQYF
TRBJ2-3 TRBV6-2/TRBV6-3 . TRBD2 TGTGCCAGCAGTTACGGGGAGGGTCGAGATACGCAGTATTTT CASSYGEGRDTQYF
TRBJ2-3 TRBV6-2/TRBV6-3 . TRBD2 TGTGCCAGCAGTTACTCGACTAGCCCAGATACGCAGTATTTT CASSYSTSPDTQYF
TRBJ2-7 TRBV5-1 . TRBD2 TGCGCCAGCAGCTCTCTAGGGAGACCGGGACTAGCTCCCGAGCAGTACTTC CASSSLGRPGLAPEQYF
TRBJ1-1 TRBV29-1 . TRBD1 TGCAGCGTTGAATGGAGGGGGCGGGGGACTGAAGCTTTCTTT CSVEWRGRGTEAFF
TRBJ1-2 TRBV9 . . TGTGCCAGCAGCGTAAGGGAGACTAACTATGGCTACACCTTC CASSVRETNYGYTF
TRBJ1-4 TRBV29-1 . TRBD1 TGCAGCGTTGATGAACAGGGGGCGCGGGAAAAACTGTTTTTT CSVDEQGAREKLFF
TRBJ2-2 TRBV9 . TRBD2 TGTGCCAGCAGCGGGACTAGCGACGCGAACACCGGGGAGCTGTTTTTT CASSGTSDANTGELFF
TRBJ2-7 TRBV7-2 . TRBD2 TGTGCCAGCAGCTTAAGAGGCGGGAGCTCCTACGAGCAGTACTTC CASSLRGGSSYEQYF
TRBJ2-1 TRBV3-1/TRBV3-2 . . TGTGCCAGCAGCCATGTGGCCAATGAGCAGTTCTTC CASSHVANEQFF
TRBJ1-3 TRBV7-9 many TRBD1 TGTGCCAGCGGCGACAGGGGGCAAACTGGAAACACCATATATTTT CASGDRGQTGNTIYF
TRBJ2-7 TRBV21-1 . . TGTGCCAGCAGCAAAGAAAGGACTAGCGGCGAGCAGTACTTC CASSKERTSGEQYF
TRBJ2-1 TRBV9 . TRBD1 TGTGCCAGCAGCCCCGTGGGGGACAGGGCCTACAATGAGCAGTTCTTC CASSPVGDRAYNEQFF